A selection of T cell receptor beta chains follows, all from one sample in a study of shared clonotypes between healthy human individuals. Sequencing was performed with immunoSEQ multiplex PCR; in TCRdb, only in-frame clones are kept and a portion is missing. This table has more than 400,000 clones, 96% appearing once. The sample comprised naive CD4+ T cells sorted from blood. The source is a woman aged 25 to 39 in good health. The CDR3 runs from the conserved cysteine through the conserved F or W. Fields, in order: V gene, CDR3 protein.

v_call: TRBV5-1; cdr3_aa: CASSQTGSNQPQHF
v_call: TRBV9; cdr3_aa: CASSVAVSGSEEFF
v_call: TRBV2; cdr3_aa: CASRDPNGPAQHF
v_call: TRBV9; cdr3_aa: CASSTDTYYGYTF
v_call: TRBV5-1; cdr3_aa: CASSYSVTEYEQYF
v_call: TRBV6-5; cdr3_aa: CASSQADRDQPQHF
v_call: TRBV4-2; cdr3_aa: CASSHTVEGLAKNIQYF
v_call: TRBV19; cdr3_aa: CASSILGVGNQPQHF
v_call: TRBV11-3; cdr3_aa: CASSLVVLSYEQYF
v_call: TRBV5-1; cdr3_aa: CASKWGSGAYHDF
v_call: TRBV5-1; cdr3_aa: CASSLATSGRFGTGELFF